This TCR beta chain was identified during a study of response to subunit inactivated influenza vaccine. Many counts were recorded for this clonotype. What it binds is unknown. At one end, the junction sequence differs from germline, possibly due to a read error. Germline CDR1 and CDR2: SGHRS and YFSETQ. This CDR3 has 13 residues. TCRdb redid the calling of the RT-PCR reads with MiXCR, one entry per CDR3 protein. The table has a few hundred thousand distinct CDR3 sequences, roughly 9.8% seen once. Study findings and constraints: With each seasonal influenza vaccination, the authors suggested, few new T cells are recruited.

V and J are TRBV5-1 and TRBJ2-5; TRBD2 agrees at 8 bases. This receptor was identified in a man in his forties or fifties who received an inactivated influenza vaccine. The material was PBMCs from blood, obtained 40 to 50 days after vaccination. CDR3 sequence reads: CASSLREGETQYF. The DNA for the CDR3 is TGTGCCAGCTCACTACGGGAGGGAGAGACCCAGTACTTC.